The sequence of this T cell receptor beta chain was determined in a study of T-cell memory formation after mild COVID-19. Study context: TCR clusters were largely donor specific.

Amplification by 5'RACE using constant-segment primers produced TCR alpha and TCR beta cDNA libraries that carried sample barcodes and UMIs. TCRdb reprocessed the 5' RACE reads with MiXCR, giving one entry per CDR3 protein. This repertoire shows around 440,000 distinct CDR3 sequences, 15% to 20% found once; its top ten account for about 12%. The CDR3 is 14 residues long. V was shortened by 0 bases and J by 3 bases, with 6 bases between the two germline ends. The V gene is TRBV12-3 or TRBV12-4, the J gene TRBJ1-3; D gene unclear. Sample: PBMCs or a T cell subset sorted from them (not recorded which). The receptor was isolated from an adult woman who had mild COVID-19 (a few samples of this study predate the infection). Cell type and time point are not known. The CDR3 protein is CASSLAHFGNTIYF. CDR3 nucleotide sequence: TGTGCCAGCAGTTTAGCACACTTTGGAAACACCATATATTTT.